This T cell receptor beta chain comes out of a study of PD-L1 blockade in urothelial cancer (dated by TCRdb to about 2017). Notes on the research overall: Therapy was started in the mid-2010s for all patients, and atezolizumab 1,200 mg was administered intravenously every 3 weeks. Durable clinical benefit was defined as progression-free survival longer than 6 months, and TCR features were also tested against progression-free and overall survival. Blood samples were analyzed at 3 weeks after treatment start (second dose) and at 6 weeks after treatment start. An exploratory multi-omic analysis was conducted of the somatic, immune and clinical correlates of response to PD-L1 blockade with atezolizumab in urothelial cancer. Some 30 patients had pretreatment blood TCR-seq, some 25 had at least one posttreatment blood collection, and some 25 had tumor TCR-seq. Whole exome sequencing and RNA sequencing of pretreatment tumors were performed alongside TCR sequencing in the same patients. Pretreatment tumor samples, along with matched peripheral blood collected serially before and after atezolizumab treatment, underwent TCR sequencing. Patients had an ECOG performance status of 0 or 1 and had received between 0 and 3 prior chemotherapy regimens. Durable clinical benefit was achieved by nine patients and was not achieved by 20 patients. About 90% of the roughly 29 patients were males with bladder-origin urothelial cancer, and about 65% of the roughly 30 reported a prior smoking history. Blood samples gave a median of 141,255 T cells and tens of thousands of unique TCRs, with a median clonality of 0.080.

The label giving this sample's time point can be read as: pretreatment peripheral blood. The cohort comprised more than 25 patients with locally advanced or metastatic urothelial carcinoma treated at Memorial Sloan Kettering on a trial protocol. Peripheral blood mononuclear cells were collected from each patient pretreatment and during treatment, giving between 1 and 8 total time points per patient. The Qiagen DNeasy Blood extraction kit was used to purify genomic DNA from total PBMCs and tumor samples. PBMCs were collected pretreatment and during treatment, and were isolated and stored as previously described. Summary of the overall study and its limitations: At 3 weeks after the start of treatment, tumor-associated TCR clones in peripheral blood had expanded more in patients with durable benefit (n of about 21, p = 0.022). Improved progression-free and overall survival was found to be associated with pretreatment peripheral blood TCR clonality below the median. Because the sample size was small (n ≈ 30) and many exploratory analyses were performed, the results are intended to be hypothesis-generating.

For this clone: Its antigen remains undetermined. Base qualities are not recorded, but no much larger clone differs from it by a single base.

Based on the germline V gene, the CDR1 and CDR2 sequences are SGHDN and FVKESK. The CDR3 spans 14 residues, from the cysteine through the phenylalanine. CDR3 DNA is the only sequence kept; it has 42 bases, read in frame from the first base. Relative to germline, V is missing 2 bases and J is missing 8 bases, with 6 bases of the junction outside any gene match. Synthetic TCR analog templates were spiked into each PCR to estimate absolute template abundance from read counts. The immunoSEQ assay used bias-controlled V and J gene primers to amplify TCRbeta CDR3 regions from genomic DNA. Sequencing of rearranged TCRbeta segments was performed at approximately 20X coverage. On the study's bioinformatics: Sequencing errors were corrected by clustering and CDR3s were annotated against IMGT to assign V, D and J genes. Only productive TCRbeta rearrangements were used in downstream analyses, excluding out-of-frame or stop-codon sequences. To compute clonality, Shannon entropy was normalized by the log of the number of unique productive sequences and then subtracted from one. Clones differing between time points or between blood and tumor were identified using Fisher's exact test with Benjamini-Hochberg correction, with an adjusted p below 0.01 applied as the threshold. Sourced from immuneACCESS, this table was stored by TCRdb with only in-frame sequences that have V and J called. A share of the clones is absent; for the studies checked, an unresolved V gene accounts for under half, and the remainder has no known explanation. Clonal size and the V and J genes are those of that table, whereas D and trimming came from the DNA. The sample data list under 20,000 clones, and over 75% of these were observed just once. Roughly 13% of the sample belongs to the ten largest clones.

The source is a man in his sixties or seventies with urothelial cancer. The chain uses TRBV14 and TRBJ2-1, with TRBD2 matching 7 junction bases. The material sequenced was PBMCs, taken around atezolizumab (anti-PD-L1) treatment. Read as DNA, the sequence is TGTGCCAGCAGCCAAAAGCTGGGGAGGGATGAGCAGTTCTTC. Its amino acids are CASSQKLGRDEQFF.